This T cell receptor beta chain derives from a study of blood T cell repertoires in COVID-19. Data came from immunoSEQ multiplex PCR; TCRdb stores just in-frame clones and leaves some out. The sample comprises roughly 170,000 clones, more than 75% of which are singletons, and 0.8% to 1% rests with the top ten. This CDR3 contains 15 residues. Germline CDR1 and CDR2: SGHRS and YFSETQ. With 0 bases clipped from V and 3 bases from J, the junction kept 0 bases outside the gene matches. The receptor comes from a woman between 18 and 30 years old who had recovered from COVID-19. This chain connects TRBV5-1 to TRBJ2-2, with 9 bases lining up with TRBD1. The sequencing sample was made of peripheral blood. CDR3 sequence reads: CASSLGDRDTGELFF. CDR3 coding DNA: TGCGCCAGCAGCTTGGGGGACAGGGACACCGGGGAGCTGTTTTTT.